This T cell receptor (beta chain) came from a study of blood T cell repertoires in COVID-19. Study in general: Samples taken during acute and convalescent COVID-19 were collected in the United States, Italy and Spain.

The CDR3 is 16 amino acids. Germline V CDR1 and CDR2: LGHDT, YNNKEL (reference sequence). Trimming at V came to 8 bases and at J to 7 bases, leaving 9 bases not matched to a gene. Here immunoSEQ multiplex PCR was the method, and the copy in TCRdb shows in-frame clones only, minus some. The sample has about 260,000 clones, around 88% seen once; the top ten hold around 1.2%. The sample comprised PBMCs or T cells enriched from blood (not recorded which). The genes are TRBV3-1 (or the pseudogene TRBV3-2) and TRBJ2-1, with 15 nucleotides matching TRBD2. The sequence derives from a woman between 40 and 50 years old with acute COVID-19. The CDR3 DNA sequence: TGTGCCAGCGAGCCAAAGGGACTAGCGGGAGGTAATGAGCAGTTCTTC. It translates to CASEPKGLAGGNEQFF.